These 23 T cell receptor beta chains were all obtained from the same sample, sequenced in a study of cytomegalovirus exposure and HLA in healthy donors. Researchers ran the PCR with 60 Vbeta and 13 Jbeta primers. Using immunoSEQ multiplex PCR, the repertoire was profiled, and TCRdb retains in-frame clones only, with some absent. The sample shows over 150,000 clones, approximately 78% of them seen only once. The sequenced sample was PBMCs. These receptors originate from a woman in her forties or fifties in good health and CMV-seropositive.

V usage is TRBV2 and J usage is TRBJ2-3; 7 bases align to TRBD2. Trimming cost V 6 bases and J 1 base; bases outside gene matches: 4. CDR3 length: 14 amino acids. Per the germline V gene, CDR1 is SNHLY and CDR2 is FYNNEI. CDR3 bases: TGTGCCAGCAGGGGGAGGGTTGGCACAGATACGCAGTATTTT. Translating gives CASRGRVGTDTQYF.

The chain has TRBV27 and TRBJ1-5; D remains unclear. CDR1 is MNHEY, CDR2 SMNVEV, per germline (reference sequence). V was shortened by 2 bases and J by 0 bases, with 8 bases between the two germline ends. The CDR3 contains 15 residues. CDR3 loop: CASSLEGNSNQPQHF. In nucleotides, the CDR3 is TGTGCCAGCAGTTTAGAGGGCAATAGCAATCAGCCCCAGCATTTT.

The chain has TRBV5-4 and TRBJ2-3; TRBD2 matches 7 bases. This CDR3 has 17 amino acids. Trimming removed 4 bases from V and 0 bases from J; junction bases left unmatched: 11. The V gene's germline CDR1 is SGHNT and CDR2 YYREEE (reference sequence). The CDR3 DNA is TGTGCCAGCAGCCCGGGGGGATCGGGGGTTAGCACAGATACGCAGTATTTT. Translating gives CASSPGGSGVSTDTQYF. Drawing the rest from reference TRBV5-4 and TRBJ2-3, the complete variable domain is ETGVTQSPTHLIKTRGQQVTLRCSSQSGHNTVSWYQQALGQGPQFIFQYYREEENGRGNFPPRFSGLQFPNYSSELNVNALELDDSALYLCASSPGGSGVSTDTQYFGPGTRLTVL.

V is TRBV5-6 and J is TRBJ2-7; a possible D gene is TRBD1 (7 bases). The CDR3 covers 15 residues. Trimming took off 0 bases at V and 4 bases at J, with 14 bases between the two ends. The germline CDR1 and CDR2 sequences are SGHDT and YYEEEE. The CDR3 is CASSLGQGGKYEQYF. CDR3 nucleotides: TGTGCCAGCAGCTTGGGTCAGGGGGGCAAGTACGAGCAGTACTTC.

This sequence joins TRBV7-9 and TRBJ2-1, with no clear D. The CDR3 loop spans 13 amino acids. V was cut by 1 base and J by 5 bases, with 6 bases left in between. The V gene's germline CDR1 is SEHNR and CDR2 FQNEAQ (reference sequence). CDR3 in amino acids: CASSLDLHNEQFF. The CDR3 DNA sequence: TGTGCCAGCAGCTTAGATCTACACAATGAGCAGTTCTTC.

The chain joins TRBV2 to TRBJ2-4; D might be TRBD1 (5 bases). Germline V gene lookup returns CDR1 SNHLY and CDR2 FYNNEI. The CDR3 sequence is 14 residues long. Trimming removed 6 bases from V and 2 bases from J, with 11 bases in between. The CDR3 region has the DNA TGTGCCAGCAGCCTCGCAGGGCCCAAAAACATTCAGTACTTC. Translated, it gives CASSLAGPKNIQYF.

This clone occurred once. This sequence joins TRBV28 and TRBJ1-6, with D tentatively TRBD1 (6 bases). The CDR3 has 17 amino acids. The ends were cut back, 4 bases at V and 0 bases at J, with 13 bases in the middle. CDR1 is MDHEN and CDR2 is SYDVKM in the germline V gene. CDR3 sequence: CASSYGQFNSYNSPLHF. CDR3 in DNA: TGTGCCAGCAGTTACGGACAGTTCAACTCCTATAATTCACCCCTCCACTTT.

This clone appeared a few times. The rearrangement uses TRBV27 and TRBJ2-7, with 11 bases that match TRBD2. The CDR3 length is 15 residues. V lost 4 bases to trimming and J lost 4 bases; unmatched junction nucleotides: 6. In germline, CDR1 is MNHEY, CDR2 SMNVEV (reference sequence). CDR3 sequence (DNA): TGTGCCAGCAGTTATACTAGCGGGAGACAATACGAGCAGTACTTC. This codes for CASSYTSGRQYEQYF.

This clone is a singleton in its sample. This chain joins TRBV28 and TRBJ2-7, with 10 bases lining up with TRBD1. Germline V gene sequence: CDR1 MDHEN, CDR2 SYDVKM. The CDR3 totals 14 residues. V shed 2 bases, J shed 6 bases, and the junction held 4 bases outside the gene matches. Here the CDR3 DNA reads TGTGCCAGCAGTTTAGAGCGGGACAGGGGCGAGCAGTACTTC. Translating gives CASSLERDRGEQYF.

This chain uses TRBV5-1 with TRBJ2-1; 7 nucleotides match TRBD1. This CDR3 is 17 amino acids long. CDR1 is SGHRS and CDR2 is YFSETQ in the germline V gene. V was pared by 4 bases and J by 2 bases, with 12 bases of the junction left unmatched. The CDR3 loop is CASSRSQTGLTYNEQFF. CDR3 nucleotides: TGCGCCAGCAGCCGATCCCAGACAGGGCTGACCTACAATGAGCAGTTCTTC.

CDR3 loop: CASTSLTDTQYF. The CDR3, as DNA: TGTGCCAGCACCTCCTTGACAGATACGCAGTATTTT. V gene TRBV5-4 combines with J gene TRBJ2-3; D is ambiguous. The CDR3 runs 12 residues. CDR1 is SGHNT, CDR2 YYREEE, per germline (reference sequence). Trimming pared 6 bases from V and 3 bases from J, leaving 8 bases between.

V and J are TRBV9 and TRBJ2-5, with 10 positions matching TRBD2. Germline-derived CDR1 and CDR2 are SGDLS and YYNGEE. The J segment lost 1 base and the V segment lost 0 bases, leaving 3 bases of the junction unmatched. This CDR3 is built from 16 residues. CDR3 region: CASSVVVAGGQETQYF. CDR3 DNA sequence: TGTGCCAGCAGCGTAGTGGTAGCGGGGGGCCAAGAGACCCAGTACTTC. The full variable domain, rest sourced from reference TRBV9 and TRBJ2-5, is DSGVTQTPKHLITATGQRVTLRCSPRSGDLSVYWYQQSLDQGLQFLIQYYNGEERAKGNILERFSAQQFPDLHSELNLSSLELGDSALYFCASSVVVAGGQETQYFGPGTRLLVL.

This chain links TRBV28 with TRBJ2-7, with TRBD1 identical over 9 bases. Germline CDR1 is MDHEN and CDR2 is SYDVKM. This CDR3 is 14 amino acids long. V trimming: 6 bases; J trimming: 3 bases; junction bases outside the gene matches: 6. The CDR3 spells CASSSGTGHYEQYF. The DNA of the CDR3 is TGTGCCAGCAGCTCCGGGACAGGGCACTACGAGCAGTACTTC.

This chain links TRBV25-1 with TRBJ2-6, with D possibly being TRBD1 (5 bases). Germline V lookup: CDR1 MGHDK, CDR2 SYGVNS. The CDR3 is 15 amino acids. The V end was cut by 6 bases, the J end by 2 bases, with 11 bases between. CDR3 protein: CASSLEGAGANVLTF. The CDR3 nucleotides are TGTGCCAGCAGCCTCGAAGGGGCTGGGGCCAACGTCCTGACTTTC.

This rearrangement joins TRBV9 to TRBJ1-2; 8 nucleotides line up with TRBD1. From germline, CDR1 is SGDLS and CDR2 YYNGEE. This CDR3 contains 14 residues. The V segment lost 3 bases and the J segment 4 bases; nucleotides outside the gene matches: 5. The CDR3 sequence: CASSAATGAYGYTF. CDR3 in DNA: TGTGCCAGCAGCGCTGCGACAGGGGCCTATGGCTACACCTTC.

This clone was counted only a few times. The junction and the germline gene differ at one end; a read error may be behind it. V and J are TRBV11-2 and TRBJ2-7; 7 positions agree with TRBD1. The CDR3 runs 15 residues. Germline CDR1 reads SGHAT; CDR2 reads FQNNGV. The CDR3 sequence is CASSLAQMTGNEQYF. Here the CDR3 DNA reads TGTGCCAGCAGTTTAGCCCAAATGACAGGGAACGAGCAGTACTTC.

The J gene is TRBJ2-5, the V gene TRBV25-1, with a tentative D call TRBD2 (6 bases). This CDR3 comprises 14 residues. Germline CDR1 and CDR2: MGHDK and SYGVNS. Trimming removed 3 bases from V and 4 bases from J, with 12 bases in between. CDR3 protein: CASSDGGVGETQYF. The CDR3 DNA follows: TGTGCCAGCAGTGATGGCGGGGTCGGAGAGACCCAGTACTTC.

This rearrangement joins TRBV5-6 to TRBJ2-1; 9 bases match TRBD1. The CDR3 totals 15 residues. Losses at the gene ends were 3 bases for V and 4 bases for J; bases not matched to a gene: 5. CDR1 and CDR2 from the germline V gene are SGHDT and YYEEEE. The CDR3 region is CASSWTGAEYNEQFF. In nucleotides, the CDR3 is TGTGCCAGCAGCTGGACAGGGGCGGAGTACAATGAGCAGTTCTTC.

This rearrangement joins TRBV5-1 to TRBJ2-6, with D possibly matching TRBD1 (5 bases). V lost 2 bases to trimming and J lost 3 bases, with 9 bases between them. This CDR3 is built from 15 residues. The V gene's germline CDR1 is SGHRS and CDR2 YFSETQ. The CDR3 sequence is CASSFSGNGANVLTF. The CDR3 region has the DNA TGCGCCAGCAGCTTCTCAGGGAATGGGGCCAACGTCCTGACTTTC.

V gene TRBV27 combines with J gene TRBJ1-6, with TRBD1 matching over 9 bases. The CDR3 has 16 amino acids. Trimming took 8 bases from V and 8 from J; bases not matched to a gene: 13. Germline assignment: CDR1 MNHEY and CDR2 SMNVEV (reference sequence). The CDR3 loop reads CASPVTGGAGDSPLHF. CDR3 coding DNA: TGTGCCAGCCCGGTAACAGGGGGCGCAGGTGATTCACCCCTCCACTTT.

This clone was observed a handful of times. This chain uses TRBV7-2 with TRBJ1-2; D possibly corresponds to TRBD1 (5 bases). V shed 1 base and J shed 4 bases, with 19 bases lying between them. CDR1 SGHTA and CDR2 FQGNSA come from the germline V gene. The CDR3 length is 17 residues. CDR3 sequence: CASSLGGAGIPFYGYTF. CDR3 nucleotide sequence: TGTGCCAGCAGCTTAGGTGGGGCGGGGATTCCATTCTATGGCTACACCTTC.

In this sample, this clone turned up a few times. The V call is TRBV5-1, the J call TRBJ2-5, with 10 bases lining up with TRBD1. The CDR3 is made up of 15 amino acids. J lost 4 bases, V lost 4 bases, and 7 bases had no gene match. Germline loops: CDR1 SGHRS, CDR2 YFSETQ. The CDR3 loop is CASSGDRGGRETQYF. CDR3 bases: TGCGCCAGCAGCGGGGACAGGGGAGGGCGAGAGACCCAGTACTTC.

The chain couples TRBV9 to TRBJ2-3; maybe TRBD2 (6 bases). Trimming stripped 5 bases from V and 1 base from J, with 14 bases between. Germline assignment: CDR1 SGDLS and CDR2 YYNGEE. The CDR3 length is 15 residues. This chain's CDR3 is CASSFASDRTDTQYF. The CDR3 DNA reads TGTGCCAGCAGTTTCGCTAGCGACCGCACAGATACGCAGTATTTT.